This passage covers 10 T cell receptor beta chains from one sample sequenced in a study of T cells in localized non-small cell lung cancer. The data were produced by immunoSEQ multiplex PCR, yet TCRdb's version contains in-frame clones alone and is incomplete. Counted here are 10,000 to 15,000 clones, around 84% occurring once; the ten biggest clones make up roughly 50%. The sequencing used peripheral blood, collected before any cancer treatment. The receptors shown here come from a male donor aged 60 or over with stage III lung adenocarcinoma.

This clone was seen only once. The chain joins TRBV6-5 to TRBJ1-2; 9 bases are a match to TRBD1. Unmatched junction bases numbered 5, after V lost 10 bases and J lost 8 bases. Germline CDR1 is MNHEY and CDR2 is SVGAGI. This CDR3 region has 11 residues. CDR3 protein: CATMDRGGYTF. CDR3 coding DNA: TGTGCCACGATGGACAGGGGAGGCTACACCTTC.

This clone was recorded once. The V call is TRBV5-1, the J call TRBJ2-1; 9 bases align to TRBD1. The germline V gene has CDR1 SGHRS and CDR2 YFSETQ. The ends lost 4 bases at V and 4 bases at J; junction bases unmatched: 3. The CDR3 has 14 residues. The DNA for the CDR3 is TGCGCCAGCAGCCTCGGGACAGGGTACAATGAGCAGTTCTTC. It encodes CASSLGTGYNEQFF. The full variable domain, its missing parts supplied by reference TRBV5-1 and TRBJ2-1, is KAGVTQTPRYLIKTRGQQVTLSCSPISGHRSVSWYQQTPGQGLQFLFEYFSETQRNKGNFPGRFSGRQFSNSRSEMNVSTLELGDSALYLCASSLGTGYNEQFFGPGTRLTVL.

The gene calls are TRBV6-1 and TRBJ2-3; the D gene is possibly TRBD2 (5 bases). The CDR3 totals 15 residues. The V and J ends lost 4 bases and 2 bases respectively, with 13 bases between them. CDR1 is MNHNS, CDR2 SASEGT, per germline. DNA of the CDR3: TGTGCCAGCAGTGCAAGCGGTCCCCCCACAGATACGCAGTATTTT. As protein: CASSASGPPTDTQYF.

This chain uses TRBV7-6 with TRBJ2-7; no reliable D call. The CDR3 covers 14 residues. V shed 3 bases and J shed 1 base, with 10 bases lying between them. Germline-derived CDR1 and CDR2 are SGHVS and FNYEAQ. As DNA, the CDR3 is TGTGCCAGCAGCTTTGGCCAGCAATCCTACGAGCAGTACTTC. Translating gives CASSFGQQSYEQYF.

This chain joins TRBV29-1 and TRBJ2-3, with D perhaps matching TRBD2 (5 bases). Germline lookup yields CDR1 SQVTM and CDR2 ANQGSEA. This CDR3 has 13 amino acids. Trimming took 0 bases from V and 6 from J, leaving 10 bases between them. The CDR3 DNA reads TGCAGCGTTGAAGATCAGACTACGGATACGCAGTATTTT. Its protein is CSVEDQTTDTQYF.

J is TRBJ2-7 and V is TRBV27, with D perhaps given as TRBD1 or TRBD2 (5 bases each). This CDR3 spans 14 amino acids. The V end lost 3 bases, the J end lost 2 bases, and 11 bases lay between the germline ends. Germline-derived CDR1 and CDR2 are MNHEY and SMNVEV (reference sequence). The CDR3 sequence: CASSFRDGPYEQYF. The CDR3 DNA follows: TGTGCCAGCAGTTTTAGGGACGGACCCTACGAGCAGTACTTC.

The chain employs TRBV19 and TRBJ2-3; possible D gene TRBD2, 5 bases. Germline V CDR1 and CDR2: LNHDA, SQIVND (reference sequence). There are 15 residues in the CDR3. The V and J ends lost 3 bases and 4 bases respectively, with 14 bases between them. The CDR3 DNA is TGTGCCAGTAGTATCCGGGCGTCGAGGGCAGATACGCAGTATTTT. Translating gives CASSIRASRADTQYF.

V usage is TRBV5-1 and J usage is TRBJ2-2, with 8 bases aligning to TRBD2. Unmatched junction bases numbered 7, after V lost 4 bases and J lost 2 bases. The CDR3 spans 16 residues. Germline CDR1 reads SGHRS; CDR2 reads YFSETQ. CDR3 loop: CASSDSGGLNTGELFF. The CDR3 coding sequence is TGCGCCAGCAGCGACAGCGGGGGCCTCAACACCGGGGAGCTGTTTTTT.

The chain uses TRBV27 and TRBJ2-3, with unresolved D. V lost 1 base and J 1 base, leaving 3 bases between the germline ends. Germline V gene lookup returns CDR1 MNHEY and CDR2 SMNVEV (reference sequence). The CDR3 consists of 13 residues. For the CDR3, the DNA is TGTGCCAGCAGTTTATGGCGCACAGATACGCAGTATTTT. Translated: CASSLWRTDTQYF.

This clone was recorded only once. The chain is built from TRBV6-6 and TRBJ1-1, with 10 bases identical to TRBD1. Losses at the gene ends were 4 bases for V and 5 bases for J; bases not matched to a gene: 1. The CDR3 length is 13 residues. Per germline, CDR1 MNHNY and CDR2 SVGAGI (reference sequence). The CDR3 bases are TGTGCCAGCAGTTGGACAGGGGGGACTGAAGCTTTCTTT. Amino acids: CASSWTGGTEAFF.